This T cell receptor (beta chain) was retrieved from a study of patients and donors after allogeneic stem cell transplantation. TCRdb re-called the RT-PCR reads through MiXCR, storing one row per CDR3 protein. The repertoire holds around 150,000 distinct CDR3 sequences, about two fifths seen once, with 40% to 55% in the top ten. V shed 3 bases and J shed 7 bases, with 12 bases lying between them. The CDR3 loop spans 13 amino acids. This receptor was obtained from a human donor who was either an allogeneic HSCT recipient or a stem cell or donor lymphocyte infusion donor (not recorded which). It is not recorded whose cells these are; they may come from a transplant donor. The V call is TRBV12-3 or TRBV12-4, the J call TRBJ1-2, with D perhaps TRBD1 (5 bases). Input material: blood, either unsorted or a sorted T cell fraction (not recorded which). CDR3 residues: CASSLSRASGYTF. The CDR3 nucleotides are TGTGCCAGCAGTTTGAGCAGGGCGTCTGGCTACACCTTC.